This TCR beta chain was obtained from a study of T cell clones after liver transplantation. Study overall: TCRbeta sequencing after a pre-transplant mixed lymphocyte reaction identified graft-donor-reactive clones, later tracked in post-transplant blood.

This CDR3 has 16 residues. The ends were cut back, 4 bases at V and 2 bases at J, with 16 bases in the middle. Looked up from germline, CDR1 is LGHNA and CDR2 is YNFKEQ. Sequenced by immunoSEQ multiplex PCR; TCRdb stores in-frame clones only, minus some. The sample contains some 20,000 clones, around 84% of which appear only once. This specimen consisted of CD8+ T cells from blood, obtained roughly 48 months after liver transplant. This TCR derives from a human patient who received a liver transplant. The graft donor may be the source of some T cells. V and J are TRBV4-2 and TRBJ2-3; perhaps TRBD2 as D (6 bases). In DNA, the CDR3 is TGTGCCAGCAGCCGGGAAGCGGGCTTTTACACAGATACGCAGTATTTT. Its protein product is CASSREAGFYTDTQYF.